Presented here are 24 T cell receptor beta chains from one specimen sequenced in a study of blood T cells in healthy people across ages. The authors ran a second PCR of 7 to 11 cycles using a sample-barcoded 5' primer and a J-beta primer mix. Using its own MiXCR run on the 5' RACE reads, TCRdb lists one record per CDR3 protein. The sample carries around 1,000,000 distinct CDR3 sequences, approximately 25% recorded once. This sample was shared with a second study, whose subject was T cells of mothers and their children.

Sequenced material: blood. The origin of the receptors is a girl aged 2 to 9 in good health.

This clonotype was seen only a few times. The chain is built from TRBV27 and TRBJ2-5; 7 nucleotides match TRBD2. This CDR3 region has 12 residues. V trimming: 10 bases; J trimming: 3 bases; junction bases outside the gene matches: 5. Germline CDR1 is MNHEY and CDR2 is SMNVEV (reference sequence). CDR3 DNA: TGTGCCACCTCGGGGGGTGAAGAGACCCAGTACTTC. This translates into CATSGGEETQYF.

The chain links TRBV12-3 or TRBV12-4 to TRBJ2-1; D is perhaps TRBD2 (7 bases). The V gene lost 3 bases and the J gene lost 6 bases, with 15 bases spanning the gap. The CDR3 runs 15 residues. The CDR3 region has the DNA TGTGCCAGCAGTTTTGGGGGGGGCGCGGGCAATGAGCAGTTCTTC. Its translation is CASSFGGGAGNEQFF.

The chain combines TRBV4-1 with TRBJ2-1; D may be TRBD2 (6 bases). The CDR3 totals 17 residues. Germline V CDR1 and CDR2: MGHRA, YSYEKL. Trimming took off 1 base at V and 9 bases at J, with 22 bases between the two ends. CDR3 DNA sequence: TGCGCCAGCAGCCAAGCGGTATGGGGGGAAGTTTTCGTTGAGCAGTTCTTC. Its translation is CASSQAVWGEVFVEQFF.

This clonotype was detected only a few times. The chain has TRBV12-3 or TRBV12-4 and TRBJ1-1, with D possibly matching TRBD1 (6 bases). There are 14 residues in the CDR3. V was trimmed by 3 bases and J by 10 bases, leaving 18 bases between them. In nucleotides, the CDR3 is TGTGCCAGCAGTTTCGCGACAGGTACAATCCCAGCTTTCTTT. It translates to CASSFATGTIPAFF.

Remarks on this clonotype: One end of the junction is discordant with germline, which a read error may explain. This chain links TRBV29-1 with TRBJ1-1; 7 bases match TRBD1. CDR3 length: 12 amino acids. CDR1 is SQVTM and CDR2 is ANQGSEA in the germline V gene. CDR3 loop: CSAEPDRAEAFF. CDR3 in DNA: TGCAGCGCTGAACCCGACAGGGCTGAAGCTTTCTTT.

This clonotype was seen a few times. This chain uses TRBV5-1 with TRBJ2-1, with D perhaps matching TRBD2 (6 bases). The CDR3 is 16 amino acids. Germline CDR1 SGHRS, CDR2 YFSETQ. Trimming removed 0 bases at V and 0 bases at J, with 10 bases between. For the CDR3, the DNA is TGCGCCAGCAGCTTGGTAGCGGAGAGCTCCTACAATGAGCAGTTCTTC. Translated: CASSLVAESSYNEQFF.

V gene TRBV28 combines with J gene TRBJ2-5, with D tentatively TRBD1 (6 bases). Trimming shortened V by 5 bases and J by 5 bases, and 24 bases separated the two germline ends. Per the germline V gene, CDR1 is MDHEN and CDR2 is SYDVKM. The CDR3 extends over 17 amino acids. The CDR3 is CASSPNQGTLGSETQYF. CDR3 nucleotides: TGTGCCAGCAGTCCTAACCAGGGGACACTCGGATCGGAGACCCAGTACTTC. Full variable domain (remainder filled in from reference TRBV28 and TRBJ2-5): DVKVTQSSRYLVKRTGEKVFLECVQDMDHENMFWYRQDPGLGLRLIYFSYDVKMKEKGDIPEGYSVSREKKERFSLILESASTNQTSMYLCASSPNQGTLGSETQYFGPGTRLLVL.

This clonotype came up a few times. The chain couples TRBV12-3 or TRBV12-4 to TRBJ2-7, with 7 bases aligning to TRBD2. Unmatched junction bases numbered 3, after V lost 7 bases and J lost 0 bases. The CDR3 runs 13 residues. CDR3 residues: CASNRGVSYEQYF. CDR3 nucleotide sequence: TGTGCCAGCAATCGGGGGGTCTCCTACGAGCAGTACTTC.

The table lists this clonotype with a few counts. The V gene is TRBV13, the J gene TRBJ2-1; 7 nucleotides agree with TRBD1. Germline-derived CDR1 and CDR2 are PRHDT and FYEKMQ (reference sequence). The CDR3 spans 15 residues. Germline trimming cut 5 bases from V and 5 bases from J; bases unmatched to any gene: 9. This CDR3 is CASSHQGELNNEQFF. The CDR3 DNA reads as TGTGCCAGCAGCCACCAGGGGGAACTGAACAATGAGCAGTTCTTC.

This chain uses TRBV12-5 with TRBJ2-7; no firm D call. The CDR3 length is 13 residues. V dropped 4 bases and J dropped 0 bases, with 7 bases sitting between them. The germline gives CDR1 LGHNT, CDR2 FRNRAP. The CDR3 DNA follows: TGTGCTAGTGGTTCGCGAGACTCCTACGAGCAGTACTTC. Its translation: CASGSRDSYEQYF.

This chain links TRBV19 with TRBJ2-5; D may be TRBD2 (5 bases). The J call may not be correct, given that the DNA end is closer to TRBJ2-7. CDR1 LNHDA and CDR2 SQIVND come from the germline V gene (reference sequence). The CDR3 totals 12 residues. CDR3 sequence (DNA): TGTGCCAGTAGTATGGGTCGGGGCGAGCAGTACTTC. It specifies CASSMGRGEQYF.

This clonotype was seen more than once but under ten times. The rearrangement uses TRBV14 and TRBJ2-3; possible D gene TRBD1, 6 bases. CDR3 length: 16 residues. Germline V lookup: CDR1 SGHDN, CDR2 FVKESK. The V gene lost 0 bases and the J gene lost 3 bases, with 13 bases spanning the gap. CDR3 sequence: CASSQEWTRGTDTQYF. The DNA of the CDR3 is TGTGCCAGCAGCCAAGAATGGACCAGGGGAACAGATACGCAGTATTTT. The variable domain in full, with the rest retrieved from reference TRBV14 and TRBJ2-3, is EAGVTQFPSHSVIEKGQTVTLRCDPISGHDNLYWYRRVMGKEIKFLLHFVKESKQDESGMPNNRFLAERTGGTYSTLKVQPAELEDSGVYFCASSQEWTRGTDTQYFGPGTRLTVL.

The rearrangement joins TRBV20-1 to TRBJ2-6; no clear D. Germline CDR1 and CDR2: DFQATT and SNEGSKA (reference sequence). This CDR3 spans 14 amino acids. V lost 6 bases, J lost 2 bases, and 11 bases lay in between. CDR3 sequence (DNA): TGCAGTGCCTCCCTGGCCGCTGGGGCCAACGTCCTGACTTTC. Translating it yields CSASLAAGANVLTF.

This CDR3 reads CASSTSGGAEWGYTF. Written as DNA, the CDR3 is TGTGCCAGCAGCACGTCAGGGGGCGCAGAGTGGGGCTACACCTTC. The genes are TRBV7-8 and TRBJ1-2; 8 nucleotides match TRBD1. Trimming cost V 5 bases and J 8 bases; bases outside gene matches: 13. The CDR3 is 15 residues long. CDR1 and CDR2 (germline): SGHVS, FQNEAQ.

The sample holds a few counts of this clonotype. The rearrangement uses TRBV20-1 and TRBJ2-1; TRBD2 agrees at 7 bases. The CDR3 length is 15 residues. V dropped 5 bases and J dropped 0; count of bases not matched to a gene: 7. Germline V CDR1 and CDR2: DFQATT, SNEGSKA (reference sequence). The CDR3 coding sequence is TGCAGTGCTTCACATAGCGGGTCCTCCTACAATGAGCAGTTCTTC. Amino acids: CSASHSGSSYNEQFF.

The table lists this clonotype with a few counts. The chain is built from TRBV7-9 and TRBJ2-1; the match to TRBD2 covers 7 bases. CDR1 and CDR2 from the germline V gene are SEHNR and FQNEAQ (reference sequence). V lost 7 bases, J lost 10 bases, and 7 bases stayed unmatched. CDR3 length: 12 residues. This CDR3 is CASITAGREQFF. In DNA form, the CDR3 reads TGTGCCAGCATCACTGCCGGGAGGGAGCAGTTCTTC.

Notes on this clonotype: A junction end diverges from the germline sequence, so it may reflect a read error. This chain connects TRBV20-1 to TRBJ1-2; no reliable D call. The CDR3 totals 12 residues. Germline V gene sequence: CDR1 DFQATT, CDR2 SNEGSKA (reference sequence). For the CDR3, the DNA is TGCAGCGCTAGATCGCCAGACTATGGCTACACCTTC. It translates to CSARSPDYGYTF.

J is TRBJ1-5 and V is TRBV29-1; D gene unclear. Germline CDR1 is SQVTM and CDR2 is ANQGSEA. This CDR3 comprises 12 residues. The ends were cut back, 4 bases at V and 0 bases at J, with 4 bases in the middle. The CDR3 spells CSVGRSNQPQHF. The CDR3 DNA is TGCAGCGTTGGGCGTAGCAATCAGCCCCAGCATTTT.

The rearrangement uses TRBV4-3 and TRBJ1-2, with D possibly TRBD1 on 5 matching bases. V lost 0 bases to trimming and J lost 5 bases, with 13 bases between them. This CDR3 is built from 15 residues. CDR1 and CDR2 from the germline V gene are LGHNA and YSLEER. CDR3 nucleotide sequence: TGCGCCAGCAGCCAAGATATGGGGCAGCCGTATGGCTACACCTTC. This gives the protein CASSQDMGQPYGYTF.

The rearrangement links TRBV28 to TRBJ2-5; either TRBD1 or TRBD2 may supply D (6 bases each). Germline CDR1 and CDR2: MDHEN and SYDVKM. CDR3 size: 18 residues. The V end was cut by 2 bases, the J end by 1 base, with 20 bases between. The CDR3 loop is CASSLIAVGAGIQETQYF. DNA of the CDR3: TGTGCCAGCAGTTTAATAGCTGTGGGGGCGGGAATCCAAGAGACCCAGTACTTC.

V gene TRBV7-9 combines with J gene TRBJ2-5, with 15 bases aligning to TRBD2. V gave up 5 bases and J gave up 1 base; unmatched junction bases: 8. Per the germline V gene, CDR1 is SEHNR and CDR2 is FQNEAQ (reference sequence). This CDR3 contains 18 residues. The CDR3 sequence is CASSPGLAGGPLQETQYF. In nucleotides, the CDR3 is TGTGCCAGCAGCCCCGGACTAGCGGGGGGGCCTCTCCAAGAGACCCAGTACTTC.

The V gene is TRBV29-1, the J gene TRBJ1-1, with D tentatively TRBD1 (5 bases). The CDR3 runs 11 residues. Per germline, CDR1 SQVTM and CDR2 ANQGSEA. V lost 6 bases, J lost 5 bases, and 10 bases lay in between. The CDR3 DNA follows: TGCAGCGTAATCCGGGGGACTGAAGCTTTCTTT. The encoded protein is CSVIRGTEAFF.

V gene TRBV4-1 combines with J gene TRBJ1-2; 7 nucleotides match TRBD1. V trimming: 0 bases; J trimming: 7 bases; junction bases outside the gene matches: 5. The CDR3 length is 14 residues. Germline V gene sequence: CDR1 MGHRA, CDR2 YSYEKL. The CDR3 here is CASSQDEGALGYTF. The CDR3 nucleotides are TGCGCCAGCAGCCAAGATGAGGGGGCGCTTGGCTACACCTTC.

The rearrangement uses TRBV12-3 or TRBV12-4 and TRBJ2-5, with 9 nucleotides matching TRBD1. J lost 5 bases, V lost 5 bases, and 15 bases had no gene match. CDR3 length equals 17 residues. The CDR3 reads CASSLGWRTGVMETQYF. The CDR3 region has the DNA TGTGCCAGCAGTCTGGGCTGGAGGACAGGGGTGATGGAGACCCAGTACTTC.